The 8 T cell receptor beta chains in this list originate from one sample, sequenced in a study of blood T cell repertoires in COVID-19. Clones were read by immunoSEQ multiplex PCR, and TCRdb kept only the in-frame ones, dropping some. The repertoire holds around 500,000 clones, 70% to 90% seen once, with 1.5% to 2% in the top ten. The material sequenced was PBMCs or T cells enriched from blood (not recorded which). These receptors were taken from a woman aged 40 to 49 who had recovered from COVID-19.

This clone was seen just once. This chain uses TRBV7-8 with TRBJ1-1, with TRBD1 as a possible D gene (5 bases). The CDR3 extends over 15 amino acids. Germline V gene lookup returns CDR1 SGHVS and CDR2 FQNEAQ. V gave up 2 bases and J gave up 1 base, with 11 bases separating them. CDR3 sequence reads: CASSLFSTANTEAFF. In nucleotides, the CDR3 is TGTGCCAGCAGCTTATTTTCGACAGCGAACACTGAAGCTTTCTTT.

This chain links TRBV4-2 with TRBJ1-5; a possible D gene is TRBD1 (6 bases). The V gene lost 1 base and the J gene lost 4 bases, with 8 bases spanning the gap. The CDR3 is 14 amino acids. CDR1 LGHNA and CDR2 YNFKEQ come from the germline V gene. CDR3 sequence: CASSQAQGNQPQHF. In nucleotides, the CDR3 is TGTGCCAGCAGCCAAGCTCAGGGGAATCAGCCCCAGCATTTT.

The rearrangement joins TRBV5-1 to TRBJ2-7, with D possibly TRBD1 on 5 matching bases. V was clipped by 1 base and J by 2 bases, with 10 bases between them. Germline-derived CDR1 and CDR2 are SGHRS and YFSETQ. The CDR3 totals 14 residues. The CDR3 spells CASSLLGDTYEQYF. The CDR3 DNA follows: TGCGCCAGCAGCTTGTTAGGGGATACCTACGAGCAGTACTTC. Variable domain in full (rest from reference TRBV5-1 and TRBJ2-7): KAGVTQTPRYLIKTRGQQVTLSCSPISGHRSVSWYQQTPGQGLQFLFEYFSETQRNKGNFPGRFSGRQFSNSRSEMNVSTLELGDSALYLCASSLLGDTYEQYFGPGTRLTVT.

The rearrangement joins TRBV7-2 to TRBJ2-7; 9 positions agree with TRBD1. Losses at the gene ends were 4 bases for V and 5 bases for J; bases not matched to a gene: 9. The CDR3 extends over 15 amino acids. Germline CDR1 reads SGHTA; CDR2 reads FQGNSA. The CDR3 spells CASSSTGGKVDEQYF. As DNA, the CDR3 is TGTGCCAGCAGCTCTACAGGGGGCAAGGTAGACGAGCAGTACTTC.

The chain has TRBV19 and TRBJ1-2, with D possibly matching TRBD1 (5 bases). CDR1 LNHDA and CDR2 SQIVND come from the germline V gene (reference sequence). V dropped 6 bases and J dropped 8 bases, with 13 bases sitting between them. The CDR3 length is 12 residues. The CDR3 coding sequence is TGTGCCAGTAGCCCAGGGAAGGGAGGCTACACCTTC. Translated: CASSPGKGGYTF.

The rearrangement uses TRBV7-9 and TRBJ1-4; 9 bases line up with TRBD1. With V trimmed by 3 bases and J by 4 bases, 6 bases remained unmatched. The CDR3 consists of 16 residues. Germline V CDR1 and CDR2: SEHNR, FQNEAQ (reference sequence). The CDR3 is CASSLDRGSLNEKLFF. CDR3 DNA sequence: TGTGCCAGCAGCTTGGACAGGGGAAGTCTTAATGAAAAACTGTTTTTT.

The chain is built from TRBV5-1 and TRBJ1-4; D is ambiguous. CDR1 SGHRS and CDR2 YFSETQ come from the germline V gene. The CDR3 spans 14 residues. Trimming pared 3 bases from V and 5 bases from J, leaving 11 bases between. The CDR3: CASSYGSLNEKLFF. DNA for the CDR3: TGCGCCAGCAGCTATGGGAGCCTCAATGAAAAACTGTTTTTT.

In this sample, this clone turned up a few times. The V gene is TRBV30, the J gene TRBJ2-2, with D possibly being TRBD2 (5 bases). This CDR3 spans 13 amino acids. CDR1 and CDR2 from the germline V gene are GTSNPN and SVGIG (reference sequence). The V gene lost 3 bases and the J gene lost 2 bases, with 7 bases spanning the gap. The chain's CDR3 is CAWRDYNTGELFF. DNA for the CDR3: TGTGCCTGGAGAGACTACAACACCGGGGAGCTGTTTTTT.